The 27 T cell receptor beta chains in this list originate from one sample, sequenced in a study of blood T cell repertoires in COVID-19. Method: immunoSEQ multiplex PCR; TCRdb's copy keeps in-frame clones and lacks some. The profile covers 150,000 to 200,000 clones, with around 82% appearing a single time and about 1.2% taken by the ten largest. The material sequenced was peripheral blood. The receptors were sampled from a man between 60 and 75 years old who had recovered from COVID-19.

The chain carries TRBV7-9 and TRBJ1-4, with 9 bases that match TRBD1. With 4 bases clipped from V and 5 bases from J, the junction kept 5 bases outside the gene matches. The CDR3 length is 15 residues. Germline V gene data show CDR1 as SEHNR and CDR2 as FQNEAQ (reference sequence). DNA for the CDR3: TGTGCCAGCAGCTCCGGGGACAGGGACAATGAAAAACTGTTTTTT. Translated: CASSSGDRDNEKLFF.

The chain links TRBV13 to TRBJ1-2; the D is unclear. CDR1 and CDR2 from the germline V gene are PRHDT and FYEKMQ (reference sequence). The CDR3 has 14 residues. V lost 2 bases, J lost 3 bases, and 10 bases lay in between. The CDR3 DNA follows: TGTGCCAGCAGCTTACGGCGGCCGTACTATGGCTACACCTTC. As protein: CASSLRRPYYGYTF.

V and J are TRBV6-4 and TRBJ2-1, with 9 nucleotides matching TRBD1. The CDR3 spans 15 residues. After removal of 5 bases from V and 4 bases from J, the junction contained 6 bases not matched to a gene. Per the germline V gene, CDR1 is MRHNA and CDR2 is SNTAGT. DNA for the CDR3: TGTGCCAGCAGTTCACAGGGGGCGGGTTACAATGAGCAGTTCTTC. Translating it yields CASSSQGAGYNEQFF.

The rearrangement uses TRBV5-6 and TRBJ2-3; the D is unclear. Germline V gene data show CDR1 as SGHDT and CDR2 as YYEEEE. The V and J ends lost 3 bases and 1 base respectively, with 15 bases between them. The CDR3 covers 16 residues. The CDR3 reads CASSSLSSLGTDTQYF. The CDR3, as DNA: TGTGCCAGCAGCTCCCTATCATCTCTGGGCACAGATACGCAGTATTTT.

The rearrangement uses TRBV9 and TRBJ1-6, with 8 positions matching TRBD1. After removal of 2 bases from V and 7 bases from J, the junction contained 2 bases not matched to a gene. In germline, CDR1 is SGDLS, CDR2 YYNGEE. CDR3 length: 14 amino acids. The chain's CDR3 is CASSVGQGNSPLHF. CDR3 in DNA: TGTGCCAGCAGCGTCGGACAGGGCAATTCACCCCTCCACTTT.

The chain couples TRBV5-1 to TRBJ1-1; 7 nucleotides match TRBD1. The CDR3 totals 15 residues. V lost 2 bases and J lost 2; bases outside the gene matches: 6. In germline, CDR1 is SGHRS, CDR2 YFSETQ. The CDR3, as DNA: TGCGCCAGCAGCTTACAGGGGTCTGGAAACACTGAAGCTTTCTTT. Translation gives CASSLQGSGNTEAFF. Complete variable domain (other parts from reference TRBV5-1 and TRBJ1-1): KAGVTQTPRYLIKTRGQQVTLSCSPISGHRSVSWYQQTPGQGLQFLFEYFSETQRNKGNFPGRFSGRQFSNSRSEMNVSTLELGDSALYLCASSLQGSGNTEAFFGQGTRLTVV.

This clone was counted only a few times. This chain links TRBV19 with TRBJ1-1, with unresolved D. The V gene lost 7 bases and the J gene lost 1 base, with 10 bases spanning the gap. The germline gives CDR1 LNHDA, CDR2 SQIVND (reference sequence). CDR3 length: 13 amino acids. The CDR3 coding sequence is TGTGCCAGTATGCGGCAGACGAACACTGAAGCTTTCTTT. It codes for CASMRQTNTEAFF.

The CDR3 region has the DNA TGCGCCAGCAGCCAAGAGGGGGGGCGTAATTATGGCTACACCTTC. Its translation is CASSQEGGRNYGYTF. This chain connects TRBV4-1 to TRBJ1-2; D may be TRBD1 (6 bases). Germline V gives CDR1 MGHRA, CDR2 YSYEKL. This CDR3 comprises 15 residues. Trimming removed 0 bases at V and 5 bases at J, with 13 bases between.

The J gene is TRBJ2-6, the V gene TRBV7-3; unclear D gene. In germline, CDR1 is SGHTA, CDR2 FQGTGA. V was pared by 7 bases and J by 0 bases, with 16 bases between. There are 17 residues in the CDR3. CDR3 bases: TGTGCCAGCACCCCCCAGGAAGGAATCTCTGGGGCCAACGTCCTGACTTTC. Encoded protein: CASTPQEGISGANVLTF.

This rearrangement joins TRBV5-6 to TRBJ1-2, with 7 bases identical to TRBD1. The trim removed 3 bases at V and 4 bases at J, leaving 9 bases unmatched. Germline CDR1 reads SGHDT; CDR2 reads YYEEEE. The CDR3 contains 15 residues. This CDR3 is CASSSLDRLLYGYTF. CDR3 nucleotides: TGTGCCAGCAGCTCCCTGGACAGGTTGCTCTATGGCTACACCTTC.

V is TRBV18 and J is TRBJ1-2; 10 bases align to TRBD1. Germline CDR1 reads KGHSH; CDR2 reads LQKENI. This CDR3 contains 14 residues. V dropped 5 bases and J dropped 4; count of bases not matched to a gene: 4. CDR3 loop: CASSMGTGAYGYTF. CDR3 bases: TGTGCCAGCTCAATGGGGACAGGGGCCTATGGCTACACCTTC.

This chain joins TRBV19 and TRBJ1-2, with D hard to call. V was cut by 4 bases and J by 8 bases, with 20 bases left in between. Germline-derived CDR1 and CDR2 are LNHDA and SQIVND (reference sequence). The CDR3 contains 15 residues. Here the CDR3 DNA reads TGTGCCAGTAGTAAGAACGGCGGGTCCCGCGGGGGCTACACCTTC. Translated: CASSKNGGSRGGYTF.

This clone was found once. The chain has TRBV7-2 and TRBJ1-5; no reliable D call. V was clipped by 5 bases and J by 1 base, with 15 bases between them. Germline CDR1 reads SGHTA; CDR2 reads FQGNSA. The CDR3 totals 16 residues. The CDR3 DNA reads TGTGCCAGCAGCCCTATAGGCGGGATAAGCAATCAGCCCCAGCATTTT. Translating it yields CASSPIGGISNQPQHF.

The gene calls are TRBV30 and TRBJ2-5; tentative D call: TRBD2 (5 bases). Trimming took 0 bases from V and 3 from J, leaving 11 bases between them. Looked up from germline, CDR1 is GTSNPN and CDR2 is SVGIG (reference sequence). The CDR3 is 14 residues long. Here the CDR3 DNA reads TGTGCCTGGAGTGTACTCGGGGTTAAAGAGACCCAGTACTTC. Amino acid sequence: CAWSVLGVKETQYF.

The V call is TRBV30, the J call TRBJ2-1; D may be TRBD1 (6 bases). Germline V gene lookup returns CDR1 GTSNPN and CDR2 SVGIG (reference sequence). The CDR3 is 14 residues long. The V end lost 7 bases, the J end lost 0 bases, and 13 bases lay between the germline ends. The CDR3 nucleotides read TGTGCCTTCCCGCAGGGGAGCTCCTACAATGAGCAGTTCTTC. It specifies CAFPQGSSYNEQFF.

This clone is a singleton in its sample. The chain joins TRBV19 to TRBJ1-5; no clear D. The V end lost 2 bases, the J end lost 5 bases, and 13 bases lay between the germline ends. The CDR3 is made up of 15 amino acids. Germline lookup yields CDR1 LNHDA and CDR2 SQIVND (reference sequence). Here the CDR3 reads CASSIKDRGYQPQHF. CDR3 bases: TGTGCCAGTAGTATAAAAGATCGGGGTTATCAGCCCCAGCATTTT.

This sequence joins TRBV21-1 and TRBJ1-2; the D call TRBD1 from the table was never checked on the DNA. TRBV21-1 is annotated as a pseudogene. CDR3 length equals 16 residues. CDR3: CASSKATGTENYGYTF. The CDR3 region has the DNA TGTGCCAGCAGCAAGGCCACCGGGACAGAAAACTATGGCTACACCTTC.

The V call is TRBV6-2 or TRBV6-3, the J call TRBJ2-7; TRBD1 matches 9 bases. The J segment lost 3 bases and the V segment lost 5 bases, leaving 8 bases of the junction unmatched. CDR1 is MNHEY and CDR2 is SVGEGT in the germline V gene. CDR3 length equals 15 residues. This CDR3 is CASSGGQGIRYEQYF. The CDR3 DNA sequence: TGTGCCAGCAGTGGGGGACAGGGAATCCGCTACGAGCAGTACTTC.

This clone has more than one count but fewer than ten. Additional DNA sequences in this sample encode the identical CDR3. This chain joins TRBV12-3 or TRBV12-4 and TRBJ1-1; D ambiguous. The V gene lost 8 bases and the J gene lost 0 bases, with 10 bases spanning the gap. CDR3 size: 13 residues. The CDR3 spells CASSWEMNTEAFF. DNA for the CDR3: TGTGCCAGCTCCTGGGAGATGAACACTGAAGCTTTCTTT.

At least ten counts were recorded for this clone. The rearrangement links TRBV5-5 to TRBJ2-7, with D hard to call. CDR3 length equals 11 residues. Trimming shortened V by 5 bases and J by 0 bases, and 3 bases separated the two germline ends. The V gene's germline CDR1 is SGHKS and CDR2 YYEKEE (reference sequence). CDR3 nucleotides: TGTGCCAGCAGATACTCCTACGAGCAGTACTTC. It specifies CASRYSYEQYF. The full variable domain, in which reference TRBV5-5 and TRBJ2-7 provide the parts outside the CDR3, is DAGVTQSPTHLIKTRGQQVTLRCSPISGHKSVSWYQQVLGQGPQFIFQYYEKEERGRGNFPDRFSARQFPNYSSELNVNALLLGDSALYLCASRYSYEQYFGPGTRLTVT.

V is TRBV7-6 and J is TRBJ2-2; 10 bases fit TRBD2. V was clipped by 5 bases and J by 3 bases; unmatched bases: 3. Germline CDR1 and CDR2: SGHVS and FNYEAQ. This CDR3 region has 15 residues. The CDR3 DNA follows: TGTGCCAGCAGCCGTAGCGGGGGGTACACCGGGGAGCTGTTTTTT. Encoded protein: CASSRSGGYTGELFF. Looking up the rest from reference TRBV7-6 and TRBJ2-2 gives the full variable domain: GAGVSQSPRYKVTKRGQDVALRCDPISGHVSLYWYRQALGQGPEFLTYFNYEAQQDKSGLPNDRFSAERPEGSISTLTIQRTEQRDSAMYRCASSRSGGYTGELFFGEGSRLTVL.

Written as DNA, the CDR3 is TGTGCCAGCAGTTGGAATAGGGGGCCCGGCCCAGATACGCAGTATTTT. It yields the protein CASSWNRGPGPDTQYF. V usage is TRBV6-2 or TRBV6-3 and J usage is TRBJ2-3; 7 nucleotides match TRBD1. In germline, CDR1 is MNHEY, CDR2 SVGEGT. V gave up 4 bases and J gave up 4 bases; unmatched junction bases: 11. CDR3 length: 16 residues.

This chain uses TRBV4-1 with TRBJ1-1; D may be TRBD1 (6 bases). Trimming removed 4 bases at V and 1 base at J, with 16 bases between. The germline V gene encodes CDR1 MGHRA and CDR2 YSYEKL. The CDR3 loop spans 16 amino acids. Here the CDR3 reads CASSRRGGGQNTEAFF. CDR3 bases: TGCGCCAGCAGCCGAAGAGGGGGGGGACAGAACACTGAAGCTTTCTTT.

The rearrangement joins TRBV5-6 to TRBJ1-2; 8 bases agree with TRBD1. CDR3 length equals 16 residues. Germline V CDR1 and CDR2: SGHDT, YYEEEE. Trimming removed 4 bases from V and 4 bases from J; junction bases left unmatched: 12. The CDR3 nucleotides are TGTGCCAGCAGCATCGTTTCAGGGGGCGGAGCCTATGGCTACACCTTC. Translation gives CASSIVSGGGAYGYTF.

The rearrangement joins TRBV3-1 (or the pseudogene TRBV3-2) to TRBJ1-2; D gene uncertain. The V gene's germline CDR1 is LGHDT and CDR2 YNNKEL (reference sequence). V lost 0 bases, J lost 3 bases, and 5 bases lay in between. The CDR3 is 13 residues long. As DNA, the CDR3 is TGTGCCAGCAGCCAAGACGAGGACTATGGCTACACCTTC. Protein sequence: CASSQDEDYGYTF.

This clone was seen a few times. The genes are TRBV7-8 and TRBJ1-3; possibly TRBD1 for D (6 bases). This CDR3 comprises 14 residues. Germline V gives CDR1 SGHVS, CDR2 FQNEAQ. Trimming shortened V by 4 bases and J by 4 bases, and 11 bases separated the two germline ends. The CDR3 DNA is TGTGCCAGCAGCTACAGGGAAGGGGGAAACACCATATATTTT. It translates to CASSYREGGNTIYF.

CDR3 loop: CASSLRDTQYF. CDR3 DNA sequence: TGTGCCAGCAGCTTGAGAGATACGCAGTATTTT. The chain employs TRBV7-8 and TRBJ2-3; D gene unclear. Germline loops: CDR1 SGHVS, CDR2 FQNEAQ. Trimming took 3 bases from V and 5 from J, leaving 3 bases between them. This CDR3 has 11 residues.